Described below is a single TCR beta chain sequence and its context. Its antigen remains unidentified. The data belong to a study of siplizumab effects on memory and regulatory T cells. Overall study findings and caveats: Among sequences traceable to unstimulated CD4+ memory cells, alloreactive ones were significantly reduced by siplizumab. Naive T cells were seen as more diverse than memory cells and as major alloresponse contributors.

It was 85,000 to 100,000 TCR templates that were assayed per sample. This table comes from immunoSEQ multiplex PCR, and its TCRdb copy is limited to in-frame clones, with some not included. The table has roughly 92,000 clones, approximately 95% seen once. V lost 0 bases and J lost 0, with 15 bases in between. The CDR3 extends over 17 amino acids. Material: non-Treg CD4+ T cells sorted from blood. The TCR sequence derives from a human donor in good health. J is TRBJ1-2 and V is TRBV5-7, with D uncertain. TRBV5-7 is known as an ORF, though its function is uncertain. CDR3 amino acids: CASSLAAMVTTNYGYTF. The CDR3 DNA reads as TGTGCCAGCAGCTTGGCAGCGATGGTGACTACTAACTATGGCTACACCTTC.